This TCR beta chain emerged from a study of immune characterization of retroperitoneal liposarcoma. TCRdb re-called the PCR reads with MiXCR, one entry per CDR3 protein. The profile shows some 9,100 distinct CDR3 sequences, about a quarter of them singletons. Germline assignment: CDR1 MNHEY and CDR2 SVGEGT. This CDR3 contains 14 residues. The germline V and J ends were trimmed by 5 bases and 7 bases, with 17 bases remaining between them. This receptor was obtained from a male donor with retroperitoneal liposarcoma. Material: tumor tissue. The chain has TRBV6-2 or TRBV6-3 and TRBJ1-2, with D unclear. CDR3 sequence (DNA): TGTGCCAGCAGTGAGGGAGTAGCACTGCGTGGCTACACCTTC. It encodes CASSEGVALRGYTF.